This TCR beta chain was identified during a study of read filtering for tumor transcriptome and immune sequencing. Study-wide context: The cohort had approximately 16 men and roughly 13 women aged roughly 45 to 90, mean around 66 years. Study observations and caveats: Sorted CD138-negative bone marrow cells were not purified T cells. Compared with RNA-seq, IR-seq gave much higher clonotype depth and reliability.

This clonotype came up many times. Antigen: not known. The library was built from roughly 400 ng RNA with molecular barcoded adaptors for alpha/delta and beta/gamma chains. TCRdb ran MiXCR on the reads and lists one entry per CDR3 protein. The sample includes 35,000 to 50,000 distinct CDR3 sequences, about an eighth seen only once; the top ten take about 30%. The V gene lost 6 bases and the J gene lost 0 bases, with 5 bases spanning the gap. CDR1 and CDR2 from the germline V gene are MDHEN and SYDVKM. The CDR3 has 12 residues. The receptor was isolated from a donor aged 40 or over with multiple myeloma. The sample comprised a population of CD138-negative cells sorted from bone marrow. The chain couples TRBV28 to TRBJ1-2, with D uncertain. CDR3 sequence: CASRTSNYGYTF. CDR3 coding DNA: TGTGCCAGCAGGACTTCTAACTATGGCTACACCTTC.